This is a list of T cell receptor beta chains from one sample in a study of response to subunit inactivated influenza vaccine. TCRdb re-called the RT-PCR reads with MiXCR, one entry per CDR3 protein. The table includes under 850,000 distinct CDR3 sequences, about a fifth detected once. The material sequenced was PBMCs from blood, taken 4 to 6 days after vaccination. The receptors originated from a man over 45 who received an inactivated influenza vaccine. The CDR3 runs from the conserved cysteine through the conserved F or W. A D gene is named only where the DNA matches it firmly. Clone size, where shown, is once, few, many, or a class for clones that have expanded.

CDR3,DNA,size,V,D,J
CASSVGAGRGQPQHF,TGCGCCAGCAGTGTAGGGGCAGGGAGAGGGCAGCCCCAGCATTTT,.,TRBV10-2,.,TRBJ1-5
CASSLEGQGGNTIYF,TGTGCCAGCAGCTTGGAGGGACAGGGAGGAAACACCATATATTTT,.,TRBV7-6,TRBD1,TRBJ1-3
CASSYDSGLNTEAFF,TGTGCCAGCAGTTACGATTCGGGTTTGAACACTGAAGCTTTCTTT,.,TRBV6-5,.,TRBJ1-1
CASSYSMPGTSPLHF,TGTGCCAGCAGTTACTCGATGCCAGGGACTTCACCCCTCCACTTT,few,TRBV6-5,.,TRBJ1-6
CAIGRGNEQFF,TGTGCGATCGGTCGGGGCAATGAGCAGTTCTTC,many,TRBV5-5,.,TRBJ2-1
CASSLGDRGNTIYF,TGCGCCAGCAGCTTGGGGGACCGTGGAAACACCATATATTTT,.,TRBV5-1,.,TRBJ1-3
CASRTPKAGEFTDTQYF,TGTGCCAGCAGGACCCCTAAGGCGGGGGAGTTCACAGATACGCAGTATTTT,.,TRBV25-1,TRBD2,TRBJ2-3
CASSQAGGIDEQFF,TGCGCCAGCAGCCAAGCAGGGGGTATCGATGAGCAGTTCTTC,.,TRBV4-1,TRBD1,TRBJ2-1
CASSPSMGGGQETQYF,TGTGCCAGCAGCCCCTCCATGGGGGGAGGGCAAGAGACCCAGTACTTC,few,TRBV7-3,TRBD2,TRBJ2-5
CASSIQGATDTQYF,TGTGCCAGCAGCATACAGGGGGCAACAGATACGCAGTATTTT,few,TRBV7-2,TRBD1,TRBJ2-3
CSARDLRHRANEKLFF,TGCAGTGCTAGAGATTTACGTCACAGAGCTAATGAAAAACTGTTTTTT,.,TRBV20-1,.,TRBJ1-4
CASGFGETQYF,TGTGCTAGTGGTTTCGGGGAGACCCAGTACTTC,many,TRBV12-5,.,TRBJ2-5
CASSLEGRLYGYTF,TGTGCCAGCAGCTTAGAGGGACGGCTCTATGGCTACACCTTC,few,TRBV7-2,.,TRBJ1-2
CASSLATGTNTGELFF,TGCGCCAGCAGCTTGGCCACAGGGACGAACACCGGGGAGCTGTTTTTT,.,TRBV5-1,.,TRBJ2-2
CAWSRGRAYEQYF,TGTGCCTGGAGTCGGGGGAGGGCCTACGAGCAGTACTTC,.,TRBV30,TRBD2,TRBJ2-7
CASGPGPGRAGELFF,TGTGCCAGCGGCCCTGGGCCAGGGAGGGCTGGGGAGCTGTTTTTT,.,TRBV5-5,TRBD2,TRBJ2-2
CASRETGTQYF,TGTGCCAGCAGGGAGACAGGGACCCAGTACTTC,.,TRBV2,.,TRBJ2-5
CASSLKGDLGTEAFF,TGTGCCAGCAGTTTAAAAGGGGATTTGGGCACTGAAGCTTTCTTT,.,TRBV27,.,TRBJ1-1
CASSTGPEHRELFF,TGCGCCAGCAGCACTGGCCCAGAACACCGGGAGCTGTTTTTT,few,TRBV5-1,.,TRBJ2-2
CSAWGQAVAEAFF,TGCAGTGCCTGGGGGCAGGCGGTCGCTGAAGCTTTCTTT,.,TRBV20-1,.,TRBJ1-1
CASRRDRGSNTGELFF,TGTGCCAGCAGGCGGGACAGGGGTTCTAACACCGGGGAGCTGTTTTTT,.,TRBV2,TRBD1,TRBJ2-2
CASRPSSYEQYF,TGTGCCAGCAGGCCGTCTTCCTACGAGCAGTACTTC,many,TRBV6-2/TRBV6-3,.,TRBJ2-7
CSAVGQLSNQPQHF,TGCAGTGCTGTGGGACAGCTTAGCAATCAGCCCCAGCATTTT,.,TRBV20-1,TRBD1,TRBJ1-5
CASSEATGESGANVLTF,TGTGCCAGCAGTGAAGCCACAGGGGAATCAGGGGCCAACGTCCTGACTTTC,.,TRBV2,TRBD1,TRBJ2-6
CASSPGGGSGELFF,TGTGCCAGCAGCCCGGGAGGGGGTTCCGGGGAGCTGTTTTTT,.,TRBV7-3,TRBD2,TRBJ2-2
CASSPHGTSASSGANVLTF,TGTGCCAGCAGCCCACATGGGACTAGCGCCAGCTCTGGGGCCAACGTCCTGACTTTC,.,TRBV25-1,TRBD2,TRBJ2-6
CASTGGTPNPYEQYF,TGTGCCAGCACTGGAGGGACACCTAACCCCTACGAGCAGTACTTC,few,TRBV5-6,.,TRBJ2-7
CSARGEPRGFGEQFF,TGCAGTGCTAGAGGGGAACCTAGGGGGTTCGGTGAGCAGTTCTTC,.,TRBV20-1,.,TRBJ2-1
CAASTSSSEQYF,TGTGCCGCTTCGACTAGTTCGTCCGAGCAGTACTTC,many,TRBV10-3,.,TRBJ2-7
CASSLFGNEQFF,TGTGCCAGCTCTCTCTTCGGCAATGAGCAGTTCTTC,few,TRBV28,.,TRBJ2-1
CSASRGAPTQYF,TGCAGTGCTAGTAGAGGGGCCCCCACCCAGTACTTC,many,TRBV20-1,.,TRBJ2-5
CASSYQRTGLARVEEQFF,TGTGCCAGCAGTTATCAGAGAACGGGACTAGCGAGAGTTGAGGAGCAGTTCTTC,few,TRBV6-2/TRBV6-3,TRBD2,TRBJ2-1
CASSLARDTEAFF,TGTGCCAGCAGTTTAGCGCGAGACACTGAAGCTTTCTTT,many,TRBV12-3/TRBV12-4,.,TRBJ1-1
CASSSVPRGVNTEAFF,TGTGCCAGCAGCTCAGTACCCAGGGGGGTGAACACTGAAGCTTTCTTT,few,TRBV5-5,TRBD1,TRBJ1-1
CASSQWISGEFQYF,TGCGCCAGCAGCCAGTGGATTAGCGGGGAATTCCAGTACTTC,few,TRBV4-1,TRBD2,TRBJ2-7
CASSRQLAPQETQYF,TGTGCCAGCAGCCGACAACTAGCGCCACAAGAGACCCAGTACTTC,few,TRBV4-2,TRBD2,TRBJ2-5
CASSFTGNYEKLFF,TGTGCCAGCAGTTTTACTGGGAATTACGAAAAACTGTTTTTT,.,TRBV12-3/TRBV12-4,.,TRBJ1-4
CASSYDHANSPLHF,TGTGCCAGCAGCTATGACCATGCTAATTCACCCCTCCACTTT,.,TRBV11-2,.,TRBJ1-6
CSAQGAGAEGEQYF,TGCAGTGCGCAGGGGGCAGGGGCGGAGGGGGAGCAGTACTTC,few,TRBV20-1,TRBD1,TRBJ2-7
CASSLDQGGAYNEQFF,TGTGCCAGCAGCTTAGATCAGGGGGGGGCCTACAATGAGCAGTTCTTC,.,TRBV11-2,.,TRBJ2-1
CASSFDRTNTEAFF,TGTGCCAGCAGTTTCGACCGGACGAACACTGAAGCTTTCTTT,.,TRBV12-3/TRBV12-4,.,TRBJ1-1
CASSWRGAPGNTIYF,TGTGCCAGCAGCTGGAGGGGAGCTCCTGGAAACACCATATATTTT,.,TRBV11-2,.,TRBJ1-3
CASRPGGGRNGYTF,TGTGCCAGCAGACCGGGAGGGGGAAGAAATGGCTACACCTTC,few,TRBV6-2/TRBV6-3,.,TRBJ1-2
CASSQDVGRPGEKLFF,TGTGCCAGCAGCCAAGACGTAGGCAGGCCAGGTGAAAAACTGTTTTTT,few,TRBV4-2,.,TRBJ1-4
CASSPLEGPTYEQYF,TGTGCCAGCAGCCCGCTAGAGGGACCGACCTACGAGCAGTACTTC,few,TRBV5-5,.,TRBJ2-7
CASSSTSVSEQFF,TGTGCCAGCAGCTCGACTAGCGTCAGCGAGCAGTTCTTC,.,TRBV7-9,TRBD2,TRBJ2-1
CASSLIAGREQYF,TGCGCCAGCAGCTTGATTGCCGGGCGGGAGCAGTACTTC,few,TRBV5-1,.,TRBJ2-7
CASSPEGTSYNEQFF,TGTGCCAGCAGCCCGGAAGGGACTAGCTACAATGAGCAGTTCTTC,.,TRBV5-5,TRBD2,TRBJ2-1
CASSESFNEQFF,TGTGCCAGCAGTGAATCGTTTAATGAGCAGTTCTTC,many,TRBV6-1,.,TRBJ2-1
CASSLGAFEPDTQYF,TGTGCCAGCAGCTTAGGGGCCTTCGAGCCAGATACGCAGTATTTT,.,TRBV7-2,.,TRBJ2-3
CSVEGVRGREGEQFF,TGCAGCGTTGAAGGGGTCAGGGGGCGGGAAGGTGAGCAGTTCTTC,.,TRBV29-1,TRBD1,TRBJ2-1
CASSPSISNQPQHF,TGTGCCAGCAGCCCCTCGATTAGCAATCAGCCCCAGCATTTT,few,TRBV7-9,.,TRBJ1-5